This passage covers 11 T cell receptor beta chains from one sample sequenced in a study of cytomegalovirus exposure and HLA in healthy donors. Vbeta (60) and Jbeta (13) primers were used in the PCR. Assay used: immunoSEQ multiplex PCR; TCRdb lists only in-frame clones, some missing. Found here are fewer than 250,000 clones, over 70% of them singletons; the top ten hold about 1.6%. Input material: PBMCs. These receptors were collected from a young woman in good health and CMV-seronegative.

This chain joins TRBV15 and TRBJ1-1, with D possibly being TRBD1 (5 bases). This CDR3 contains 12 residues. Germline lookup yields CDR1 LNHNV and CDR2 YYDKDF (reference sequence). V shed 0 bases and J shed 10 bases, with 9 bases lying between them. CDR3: CATSRDGGAAFF. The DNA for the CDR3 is TGTGCCACCAGCAGAGATGGAGGGGCAGCTTTCTTT.

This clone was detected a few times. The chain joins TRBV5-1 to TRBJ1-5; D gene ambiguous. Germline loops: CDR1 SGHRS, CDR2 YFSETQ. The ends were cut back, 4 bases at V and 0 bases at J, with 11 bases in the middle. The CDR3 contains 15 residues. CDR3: CASSLEGGSNQPQHF. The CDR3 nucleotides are TGCGCCAGCAGCCTTGAGGGCGGTAGCAATCAGCCCCAGCATTTT.

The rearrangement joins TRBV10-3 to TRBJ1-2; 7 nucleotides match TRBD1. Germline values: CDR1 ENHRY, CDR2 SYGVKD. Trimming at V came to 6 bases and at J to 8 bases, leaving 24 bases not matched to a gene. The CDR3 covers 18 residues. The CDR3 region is CAISDPLYRGGNGKGYTF. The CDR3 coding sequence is TGTGCCATCAGCGATCCCCTCTACAGGGGCGGGAACGGTAAAGGCTACACCTTC.

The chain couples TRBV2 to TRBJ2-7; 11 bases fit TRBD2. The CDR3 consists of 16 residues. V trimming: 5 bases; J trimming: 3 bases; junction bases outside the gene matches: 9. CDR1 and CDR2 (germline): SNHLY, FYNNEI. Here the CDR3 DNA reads TGTGCCAGCAGTCCTCCCGGGACTAGCGGAGGCTACGAGCAGTACTTC. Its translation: CASSPPGTSGGYEQYF.

The CDR3 spells CAWSVRINQPQHF. Here the CDR3 DNA reads TGTGCCTGGAGTGTCCGTATCAATCAGCCCCAGCATTTT. J is TRBJ1-5 and V is TRBV30; no clear D. Germline V gene lookup returns CDR1 GTSNPN and CDR2 SVGIG (reference sequence). Trimming cost V 0 bases and J 3 bases, with 6 bases left between them. There are 13 residues in the CDR3.

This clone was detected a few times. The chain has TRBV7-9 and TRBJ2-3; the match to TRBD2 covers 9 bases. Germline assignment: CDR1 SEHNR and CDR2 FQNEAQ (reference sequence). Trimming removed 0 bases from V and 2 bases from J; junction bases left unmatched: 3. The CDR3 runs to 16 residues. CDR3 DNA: TGTGCCAGCAGCTTAGCTAGCGGGAGAGCCACAGATACGCAGTATTTT. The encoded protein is CASSLASGRATDTQYF.

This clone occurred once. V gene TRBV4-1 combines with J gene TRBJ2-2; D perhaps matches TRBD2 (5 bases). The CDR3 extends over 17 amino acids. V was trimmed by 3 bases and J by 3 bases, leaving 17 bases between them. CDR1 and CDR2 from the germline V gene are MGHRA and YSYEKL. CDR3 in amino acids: CASSHPPELEDTGELFF. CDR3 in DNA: TGCGCCAGCAGCCATCCCCCGGAACTGGAGGACACCGGGGAGCTGTTTTTT.

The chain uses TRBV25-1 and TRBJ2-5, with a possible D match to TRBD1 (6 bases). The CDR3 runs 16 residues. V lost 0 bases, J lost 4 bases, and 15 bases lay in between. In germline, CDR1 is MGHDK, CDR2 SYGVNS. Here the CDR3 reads CASSEYAAGAGETQYF. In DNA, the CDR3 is TGTGCCAGCAGTGAATATGCCGCAGGGGCGGGAGAGACCCAGTACTTC.

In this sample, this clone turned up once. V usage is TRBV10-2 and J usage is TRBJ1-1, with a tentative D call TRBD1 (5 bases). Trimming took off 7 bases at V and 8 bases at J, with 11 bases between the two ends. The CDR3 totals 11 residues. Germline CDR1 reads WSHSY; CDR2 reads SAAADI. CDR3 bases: TGCGCCAGCAAAGGGGCAGGGGAAGCTTTCTTT. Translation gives CASKGAGEAFF.

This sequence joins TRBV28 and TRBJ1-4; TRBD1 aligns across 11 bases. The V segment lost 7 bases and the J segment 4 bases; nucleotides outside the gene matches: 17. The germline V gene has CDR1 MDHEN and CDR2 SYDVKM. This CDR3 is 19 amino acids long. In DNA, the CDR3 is TGTGCCAGCACTCCAAGGCGGACAGGGGGCCCTCATGGTAATGAAAAACTGTTTTTT. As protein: CASTPRRTGGPHGNEKLFF.

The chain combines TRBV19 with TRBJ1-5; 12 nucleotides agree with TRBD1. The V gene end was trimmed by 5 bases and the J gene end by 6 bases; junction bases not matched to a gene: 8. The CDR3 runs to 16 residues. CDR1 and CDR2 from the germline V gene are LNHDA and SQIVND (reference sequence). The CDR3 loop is CASSRTGTGGSQPQHF. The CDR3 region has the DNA TGTGCCAGTAGTCGAACCGGGACAGGGGGCAGTCAGCCCCAGCATTTT. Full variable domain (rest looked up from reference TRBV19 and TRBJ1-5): DGGITQSPKYLFRKEGQNVTLSCEQNLNHDAMYWYRQDPGQGLRLIYYSQIVNDFQKGDIAEGYSVSREKKESFPLTVTSAQKNPTAFYLCASSRTGTGGSQPQHFGDGTRLSIL.